This T cell receptor gamma chain was recovered during a study of Vδ1+ human thymocytes. Study results and caveats: Thymic TRG and TRD repertoires appeared highly polyclonal. Despite high sort purity, about 19% of thymic T cell receptor delta sequences were Vdelta2. Many TRG clonotypes were shared between donors; TRD repertoires were essentially private.

This clone was detected a few times. The antigen is not known. The sorted cells were CD3+ Vdelta1+ Vdelta2- thymocytes from alphabeta-depleted thymus. Sorted Vdelta1+ thymocytes were about 97% to 99.6% pure. The CDR3 runs 12 residues. Losses at the gene ends were 6 bases for V and 3 bases for J; bases not matched to a gene: 5. Germline values: CDR1 EGSNGY, CDR2 YDSYNSKV. RNA was extracted from the cells and then reverse transcribed. CDR3 amplicons came from multiplex PCR with pooled V-gene forward and constant-region reverse primers. TCRdb reprocessed the multiplex PCR reads through CATT. Of about 36,000 gamma-chain clones in the sample, 20% were seen once.

The sequenced sample was Vdelta1+ gamma-delta thymocytes from the thymus. Subset noted: FACS-sorted CD3+ TCRalphabeta- TCRVdelta1+ TCRVdelta2- thymocytes. The sequence derives from a girl under three years old who had congenital heart surgery. This chain connects TRGV2 to TRGJ1 or TRGJ2. CDR3 in DNA: TGTGCCACCTGGATCCCTTATTATAAGAAACTCTTT. It translates to CATWIPYYKKLF.